This TCR beta chain was captured by sequencing in a study of response to subunit inactivated influenza vaccine. The CDR3 is made up of 15 amino acids. Germline V gene data show CDR1 as SGHTA and CDR2 as FQGNSA. Germline trimming cut 4 bases from V and 15 bases from J; bases unmatched to any gene: 11. MiXCR, run by TCRdb on the RT-PCR reads, gives a single entry per CDR3 protein. This sample yields 800,000 to 1,000,000 distinct CDR3 sequences, of which around 20% are seen a single time; about a tenth belongs to the top ten. The sequencing here drew on PBMCs from blood, taken 4 to 6 days after vaccination. This receptor was taken from a man aged 45-60 years who received an inactivated influenza vaccine. The chain links TRBV7-2 to TRBJ2-1, with TRBD2 identical over 14 bases. CDR3 in amino acids: CASSSGLAGGFSLFF. The CDR3 DNA is TGTGCCAGCAGCTCCGGACTAGCGGGGGGCTTTTCGCTGTTCTTC.